The next 3 T cell receptor beta chains were all read from a single sample in a study of blood T cell repertoires in COVID-19. Some clones are missing from TCRdb's copy, which holds only in-frame ones; the method was immunoSEQ multiplex PCR. Found here are some 93,000 clones, over 75% of them singletons; the top ten hold 3.8%. Sequencing was carried out using peripheral blood. The receptors here all came from a man in his sixties with acute or convalescent COVID-19.

This clone showed up just once. The chain uses TRBV4-1 and TRBJ2-7; 8 positions agree with TRBD1. This CDR3 spans 15 amino acids. The trim removed 1 base at V and 6 bases at J, leaving 8 bases unmatched. Germline CDR1 reads MGHRA; CDR2 reads YSYEKL. CDR3 DNA sequence: TGCGCCAGCAGCCAAGGAAGGACAGGGTCCGGCGAGCAGTACTTC. The encoded protein is CASSQGRTGSGEQYF.

This chain uses TRBV7-3 with TRBJ1-6, with a weak D call TRBD1 (6 bases). With 5 bases removed from V and 7 bases from J, the gap between germline ends came to 15 bases. This CDR3 spans 15 amino acids. The germline V gene encodes CDR1 SGHTA and CDR2 FQGTGA. CDR3 residues: CASSLFGRGNSPLHF. The CDR3 DNA reads as TGTGCCAGCAGCCTATTCGGCAGGGGCAATTCACCCCTCCACTTT.

This chain connects TRBV2 to TRBJ2-2, with D possibly being TRBD1 (5 bases). Trimming cost V 4 bases and J 6 bases, with 12 bases left between them. Germline lookup yields CDR1 SNHLY and CDR2 FYNNEI. The CDR3 consists of 14 residues. CDR3 nucleotides: TGTGCCAGCAGTGGAGACAGATGGGCCGGGGAGCTGTTTTTT. This codes for CASSGDRWAGELFF.